This TCR beta chain was captured in a study of a mutant IDH1 vaccine in newly diagnosed glioma. The repertoire was sequenced with immunoSEQ multiplex PCR; TCRdb's copy has only in-frame clones and lacks some. The sample has some 66,000 clones; around four fifths are singletons. Germline lookup yields CDR1 SGHDT and CDR2 YYEEEE. Trimming removed 0 bases at V and 3 bases at J, with 5 bases between. The CDR3 runs to 13 residues. On this clone: The antigen remains undetermined.

Regarding time point: week 35, safety follow-up. The content of each vaccine dose was 300 ug of mutant IDH1 20-mer peptide, and topical imiquimod accompanied it. Material: PBMCs, obtained from a glioma patient whose treatment included an IDH1 peptide vaccine. The receptor comes from a man younger than 45 with glioma. The chain couples TRBV5-6 to TRBJ2-3, with D unclear. DNA for the CDR3: TGTGCCAGCAGCTTGGTGGGGACAGATACGCAGTATTTT. It is translated as CASSLVGTDTQYF. Complete variable domain (other parts from reference TRBV5-6 and TRBJ2-3): DAGVTQSPTHLIKTRGQQVTLRCSPKSGHDTVSWYQQALGQGPQFIFQYYEEEERQRGNFPDRFSGHQFPNYSSELNVNALLLGDSALYLCASSLVGTDTQYFGPGTRLTVL.